A single sample gave rise to the 28 T cell receptor beta chains below, sequenced in a study of blood T cell repertoires in COVID-19. The repertoire was sequenced with immunoSEQ multiplex PCR; TCRdb's copy has only in-frame clones and lacks some. In the table there are 270,000 or so clones, around 86% of which are singletons. Sequenced material: peripheral blood. The receptors shown here come from a man between 35 and 55 years old with active or convalescent COVID-19.

This rearrangement joins TRBV12-3 or TRBV12-4 to TRBJ2-5, with 7 nucleotides matching TRBD2. V gave up 3 bases and J gave up 9 bases; unmatched junction bases: 4. There are 12 residues in the CDR3. CDR3 protein: CASSFGGEAQYF. CDR3 sequence (DNA): TGTGCCAGCAGTTTTGGGGGGGAGGCCCAGTACTTC.

This chain uses TRBV5-1 with TRBJ2-3; 10 bases are a match to TRBD1. This CDR3 comprises 16 residues. Trimming removed 4 bases from V and 5 bases from J; junction bases left unmatched: 10. Germline-derived CDR1 and CDR2 are SGHRS and YFSETQ. In DNA, the CDR3 is TGCGCCAGCAGCAGACGACAGGGGGCAGAGGGAGATACGCAGTATTTT. Protein product: CASSRRQGAEGDTQYF.

Points on this clone: At one boundary the junction diverges from the germline segment, which might be a read error. CDR3 sequence: CATSRGGDASHEQYF. DNA of the CDR3: TGTGCCACCAGCAGGGGAGGGGACGCCTCCCACGAGCAGTACTTC. This chain links TRBV15 with TRBJ2-7; 7 bases agree with TRBD2. The CDR3 runs 15 residues. Germline V CDR1 and CDR2: LNHNV, YYDKDF (reference sequence).

The CDR3 nucleotides read TGTGCCATCCCACAGGGGGCGCAAAGTGGCAACTATGGCTACACCTTC. Protein product: CAIPQGAQSGNYGYTF. The chain has TRBV28 and TRBJ1-2, with TRBD1 matching 9 bases. V trimming: 10 bases; J trimming: 2 bases; junction bases outside the gene matches: 14. The CDR3 is 16 amino acids. Per germline, CDR1 MDHEN and CDR2 SYDVKM.

The chain is built from TRBV2 and TRBJ2-7, with unresolved D. Germline values: CDR1 SNHLY, CDR2 FYNNEI. This CDR3 is 12 amino acids long. V was shortened by 6 bases and J by 0 bases, with 6 bases between the two germline ends. The CDR3 here is CASRFSSYEQYF. For the CDR3, the DNA is TGTGCCAGCAGGTTCAGCTCCTACGAGCAGTACTTC.

CDR3: CASRLDTGELFF. DNA for the CDR3: TGCGCCAGCAGATTAGACACCGGGGAGCTGTTTTTT. V and J are TRBV5-1 and TRBJ2-2; D not certain. Trimming pared 5 bases from V and 3 bases from J, leaving 5 bases between. The CDR3 totals 12 residues. Germline CDR1 is SGHRS and CDR2 is YFSETQ. Complete variable domain (other parts from reference TRBV5-1 and TRBJ2-2): KAGVTQTPRYLIKTRGQQVTLSCSPISGHRSVSWYQQTPGQGLQFLFEYFSETQRNKGNFPGRFSGRQFSNSRSEMNVSTLELGDSALYLCASRLDTGELFFGEGSRLTVL.

Comments on this clone: The germline gene is not matched at one end of the junction; a read error may be the cause. This chain connects TRBV6-5 to TRBJ2-3; a possible D gene is TRBD2 (7 bases). Germline loops: CDR1 MNHEY, CDR2 SVGAGI. The CDR3 runs to 11 residues. The CDR3 reads CREGGTDTQYF. As DNA, the CDR3 is TGCAGGGAGGGGGGAACAGATACGCAGTATTTT.

The chain employs TRBV7-8 and TRBJ2-7; 9 positions agree with TRBD1. CDR1 is SGHVS, CDR2 FQNEAQ, per germline. The CDR3 extends over 14 amino acids. V dropped 3 bases and J dropped 3; count of bases not matched to a gene: 3. The CDR3 protein is CASSLRQGGYEQYF. CDR3 coding DNA: TGTGCCAGCAGCTTGCGACAGGGGGGCTACGAGCAGTACTTC.

The chain recombines TRBV28 with TRBJ2-7; TRBD1 agrees at 7 bases. J gave up 3 bases and V 3 bases, and 8 bases lay outside the gene matches. Germline V CDR1 and CDR2: MDHEN, SYDVKM. The CDR3 is 15 amino acids. The CDR3 sequence: CASSLSWGTVYEQYF. The CDR3 coding sequence is TGTGCCAGCAGTTTGTCGTGGGGGACAGTCTACGAGCAGTACTTC.

With respect to this clone: The same CDR3 can be traced to other DNA sequences in this sample. The J gene is TRBJ2-7, the V gene TRBV19; D is unresolved. V was pared by 4 bases and J by 4 bases, with 2 bases between. This CDR3 region has 10 residues. Germline CDR1 is LNHDA and CDR2 is SQIVND (reference sequence). The chain's CDR3 is CASSTYEQYF. CDR3 nucleotide sequence: TGTGCCAGTAGTACTTACGAGCAGTACTTC.

The chain links TRBV3-1 (or the pseudogene TRBV3-2) to TRBJ1-1, with TRBD1 matching 7 bases. V was pared by 5 bases and J by 11 bases, with 17 bases of the junction left unmatched. The germline gives CDR1 LGHDT, CDR2 YNNKEL (reference sequence). The CDR3 runs to 15 residues. The CDR3 is CASSKSEGGGDMAFF. CDR3 nucleotides: TGTGCCAGCAGCAAGTCGGAAGGGGGCGGAGATATGGCTTTCTTT.

This sequence joins TRBV4-1 and TRBJ1-2; 9 positions match TRBD1. Trimming at V came to 2 bases and at J to 5 bases, leaving 6 bases not matched to a gene. CDR3 length: 15 amino acids. The V gene's germline CDR1 is MGHRA and CDR2 YSYEKL. The CDR3 bases are TGCGCCAGCAGCCAAAAGACAGGGGGAACGTATGGCTACACCTTC. Protein: CASSQKTGGTYGYTF.

This rearrangement joins TRBV13 to TRBJ1-6; D remains unclear. Trimming left V 1 base short and J 1 base short, with 8 bases between. Germline assignment: CDR1 PRHDT and CDR2 FYEKMQ (reference sequence). The CDR3 runs 16 residues. Here the CDR3 reads CASSLVGRSYNSPLHF. As DNA, the CDR3 is TGTGCCAGCAGCTTAGTGGGCAGGTCCTATAATTCACCCCTCCACTTT.

The rearrangement links TRBV11-3 to TRBJ2-1; 7 nucleotides match TRBD2. Germline V gene lookup returns CDR1 SGHNT and CDR2 YENEEA. The CDR3 totals 16 residues. V lost 4 bases to trimming and J lost 4 bases; unmatched junction nucleotides: 10. CDR3 loop: CASSSTRLAAYNEQFF. The CDR3 DNA reads as TGTGCCAGCAGCTCTACGAGGCTAGCGGCATACAATGAGCAGTTCTTC.

The chain carries TRBV25-1 and TRBJ1-4; no definite D call. V gave up 3 bases and J gave up 7 bases, with 15 bases separating them. CDR1 is MGHDK and CDR2 is SYGVNS in the germline V gene. The CDR3 runs 15 residues. Here the CDR3 reads CASSEAAGVSEKLFF. For the CDR3, the DNA is TGTGCCAGCAGTGAGGCGGCGGGAGTCAGTGAAAAACTGTTTTTT.

The chain employs TRBV2 and TRBJ2-1, with TRBD2 matching 7 bases. The germline gives CDR1 SNHLY, CDR2 FYNNEI. This CDR3 is 13 amino acids long. V lost 7 bases to trimming and J lost 9 bases; unmatched junction nucleotides: 9. CDR3 sequence: CASTGRAVREQFF. The CDR3 DNA follows: TGTGCCAGCACAGGGAGGGCCGTACGTGAGCAGTTCTTC.

The CDR3 DNA reads TGTGCCACCAGTGACACTAGCGGGAGGGCACGAGATACGCAGTATTTT. Protein: CATSDTSGRARDTQYF. The chain links TRBV24-1 to TRBJ2-3; TRBD2 matches at 13 bases. CDR1 and CDR2 from the germline V gene are KGHDR and SFDVKD. V lost 4 bases and J lost 5; bases outside the gene matches: 5. The CDR3 has 16 residues.

The rearrangement links TRBV10-2 to TRBJ2-2; 10 nucleotides agree with TRBD1. Trimming removed 10 bases from V and 7 bases from J; junction bases left unmatched: 6. Germline CDR1 is WSHSY and CDR2 is SAAADI. The CDR3 runs 13 residues. This chain's CDR3 is CAIWTGGFGELFF. The DNA for the CDR3 is TGCGCCATCTGGACAGGGGGATTCGGGGAGCTGTTTTTT.

This clone came up a few times. This chain links TRBV2 with TRBJ2-2; possibly TRBD2 for D (7 bases). The length of the CDR3 is 15 residues. CDR1 and CDR2 from the germline V gene are SNHLY and FYNNEI. V gave up 3 bases and J gave up 4 bases, with 12 bases separating them. CDR3 region: CASSDGGRGTGELFF. The CDR3 DNA reads TGTGCCAGCAGTGACGGGGGGCGAGGCACCGGGGAGCTGTTTTTT.

The chain recombines TRBV7-2 with TRBJ2-1; unclear D gene. Germline V CDR1 and CDR2: SGHTA, FQGNSA. The length of the CDR3 is 17 residues. The ends were cut back, 3 bases at V and 3 bases at J, with 18 bases in the middle. DNA for the CDR3: TGTGCCAGCAGCTTGCTTCTCTTAGCCGAGAACTACAATGAGCAGTTCTTC. Translated: CASSLLLLAENYNEQFF.

V usage is TRBV5-6 and J usage is TRBJ2-4; TRBD2 is a possible D gene (6 bases). Deletions cut 5 bases from V and 9 bases from J, with 12 bases between. The CDR3 extends over 12 amino acids. From germline, CDR1 is SGHDT and CDR2 YYEEEE. CDR3 loop: CASSFGGTIQYF. CDR3 coding DNA: TGTGCCAGCAGTTTTGGGGGGACCATTCAGTACTTC. The full variable domain, completed using reference TRBV5-6 and TRBJ2-4, is DAGVTQSPTHLIKTRGQQVTLRCSPKSGHDTVSWYQQALGQGPQFIFQYYEEEERQRGNFPDRFSGHQFPNYSSELNVNALLLGDSALYLCASSFGGTIQYFGAGTRLSVL.

The J gene is TRBJ1-4, the V gene TRBV30; D is perhaps TRBD1 (6 bases). The CDR3 runs to 13 residues. Germline-derived CDR1 and CDR2 are GTSNPN and SVGIG (reference sequence). V was trimmed by 0 bases and J by 7 bases, leaving 9 bases between them. CDR3 nucleotide sequence: TGTGCCTGGAGTGTATCAGGGGTTGAAAAACTGTTTTTT. It codes for CAWSVSGVEKLFF.

V is TRBV4-1 and J is TRBJ2-7, with a possible D match to TRBD1 (5 bases). CDR3 length equals 14 residues. Germline lookup yields CDR1 MGHRA and CDR2 YSYEKL. V lost 1 base, J lost 3 bases, and 10 bases lay in between. The CDR3 nucleotides read TGCGCCAGCAGCCAAGGCCAGGGAAGCTACGAGCAGTACTTC. Translation gives CASSQGQGSYEQYF.

This clone was counted once. The chain links TRBV28 to TRBJ2-2; D call uncertain. The V end was cut by 1 base, the J end by 8 bases, with 11 bases between. The germline gives CDR1 MDHEN, CDR2 SYDVKM. The CDR3 has 14 residues. CDR3 nucleotide sequence: TGTGCCAGCAGTTTATACCCGAGCTTGGGGGAGCTGTTTTTT. It codes for CASSLYPSLGELFF.

The chain carries TRBV11-2 and TRBJ2-1, with D perhaps TRBD1 (6 bases). Germline loops: CDR1 SGHAT, CDR2 FQNNGV. V was clipped by 11 bases and J by 5 bases, with 13 bases between them. The CDR3 consists of 12 residues. The CDR3 nucleotides read TGTGCCGGGGGCCCGAAGCACAATGAGCAGTTCTTC. Residues: CAGGPKHNEQFF.

This chain links TRBV5-8 with TRBJ1-1; D remains unclear. The V end lost 4 bases, the J end lost 0 bases, and 10 bases lay between the germline ends. The CDR3 loop spans 14 amino acids. CDR1 is SGHTS and CDR2 is YDEGEE in the germline V gene. Here the CDR3 reads CASSLTTMNTEAFF. CDR3 nucleotide sequence: TGTGCCAGCAGCCTTACAACCATGAACACTGAAGCTTTCTTT.

The rearrangement joins TRBV11-3 to TRBJ1-3, with no clear D. The CDR3 sequence is 15 residues long. Between the trimmed V and J ends, which lost 5 bases and 0 bases, there was a span of 11 bases. Germline CDR1 and CDR2: SGHNT and YENEEA. The CDR3 DNA reads TGTGCCAGCAGCCCATTGCGGTACTCTGGAAACACCATATATTTT. Translation: CASSPLRYSGNTIYF.

The chain joins TRBV19 to TRBJ2-1, with 8 positions matching TRBD2. Germline assignment: CDR1 LNHDA and CDR2 SQIVND (reference sequence). The CDR3 extends over 14 amino acids. V gave up 6 bases and J gave up 8 bases; unmatched junction bases: 9. CDR3 protein: CASSLRTGGDEQFF. CDR3 sequence (DNA): TGTGCCAGTAGCCTAAGAACGGGAGGGGATGAGCAGTTCTTC.